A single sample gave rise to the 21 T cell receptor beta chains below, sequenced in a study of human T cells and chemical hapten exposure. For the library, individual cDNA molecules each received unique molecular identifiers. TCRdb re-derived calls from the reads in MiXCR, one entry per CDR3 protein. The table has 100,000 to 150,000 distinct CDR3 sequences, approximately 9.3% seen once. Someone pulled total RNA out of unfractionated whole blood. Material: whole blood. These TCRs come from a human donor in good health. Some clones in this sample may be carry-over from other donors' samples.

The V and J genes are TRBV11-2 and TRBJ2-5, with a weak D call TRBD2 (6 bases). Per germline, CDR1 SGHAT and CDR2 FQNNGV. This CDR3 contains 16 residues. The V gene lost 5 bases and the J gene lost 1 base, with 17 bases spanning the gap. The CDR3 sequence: CASSPKSRTIQETQYF. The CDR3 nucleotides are TGTGCCAGCAGCCCCAAATCCCGGACTATCCAAGAGACCCAGTACTTC.

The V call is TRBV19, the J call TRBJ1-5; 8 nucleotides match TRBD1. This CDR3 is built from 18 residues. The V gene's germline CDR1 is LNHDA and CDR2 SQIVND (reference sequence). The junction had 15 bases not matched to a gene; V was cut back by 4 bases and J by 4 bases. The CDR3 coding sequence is TGTGCCAGTAGTAACCTCTTCCGTCGGCAGGGGGCAAATCAGCCCCAGCATTTT. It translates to CASSNLFRRQGANQPQHF.

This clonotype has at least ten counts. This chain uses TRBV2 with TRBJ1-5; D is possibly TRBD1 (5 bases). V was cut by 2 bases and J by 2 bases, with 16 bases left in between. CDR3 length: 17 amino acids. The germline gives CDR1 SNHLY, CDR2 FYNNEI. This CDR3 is CASSEWGQPRGNQPQHF. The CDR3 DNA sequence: TGTGCCAGCAGTGAATGGGGCCAGCCTCGGGGCAATCAGCCCCAGCATTTT.

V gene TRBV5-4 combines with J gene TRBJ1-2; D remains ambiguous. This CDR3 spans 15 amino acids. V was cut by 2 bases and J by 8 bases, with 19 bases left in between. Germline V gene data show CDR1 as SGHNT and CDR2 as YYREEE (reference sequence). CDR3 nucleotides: TGTGCCAGCAGCTTACTTCTGGACCGGCGGTCAGGCTACACCTTC. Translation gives CASSLLLDRRSGYTF.

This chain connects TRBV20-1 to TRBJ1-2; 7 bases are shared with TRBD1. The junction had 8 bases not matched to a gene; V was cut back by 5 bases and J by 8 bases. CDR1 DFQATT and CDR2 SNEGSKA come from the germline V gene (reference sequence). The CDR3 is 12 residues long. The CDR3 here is CSAPTGAFGYTF. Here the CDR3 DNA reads TGCAGTGCTCCAACAGGGGCTTTCGGCTACACCTTC.

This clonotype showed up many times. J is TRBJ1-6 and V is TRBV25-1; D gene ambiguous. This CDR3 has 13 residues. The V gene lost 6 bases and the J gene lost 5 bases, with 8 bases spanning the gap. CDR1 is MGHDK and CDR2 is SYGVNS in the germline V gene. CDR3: CASRVGDNSPLHF. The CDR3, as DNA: TGTGCCAGCAGGGTCGGCGATAATTCACCCCTCCACTTT.

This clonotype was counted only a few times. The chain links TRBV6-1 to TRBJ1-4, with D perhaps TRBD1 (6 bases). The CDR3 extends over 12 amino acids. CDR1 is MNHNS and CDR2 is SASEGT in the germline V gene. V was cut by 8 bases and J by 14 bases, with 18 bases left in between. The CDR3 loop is CASGGSRERLFF. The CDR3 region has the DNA TGTGCCAGCGGGGGCAGCCGAGAGCGGCTGTTTTTT.

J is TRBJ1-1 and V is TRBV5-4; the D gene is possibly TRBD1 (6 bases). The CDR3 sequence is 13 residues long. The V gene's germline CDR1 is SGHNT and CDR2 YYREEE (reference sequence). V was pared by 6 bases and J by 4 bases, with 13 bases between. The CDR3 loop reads CASNRRGSTEAFF. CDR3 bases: TGTGCCAGCAACCGCAGGGGAAGCACTGAAGCTTTCTTT.

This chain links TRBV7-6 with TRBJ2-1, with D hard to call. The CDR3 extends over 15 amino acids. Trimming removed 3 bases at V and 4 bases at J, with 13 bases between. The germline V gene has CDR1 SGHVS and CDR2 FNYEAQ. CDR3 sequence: CASSFKASPYNEQFF. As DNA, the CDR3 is TGTGCCAGCAGCTTCAAGGCTAGTCCGTACAATGAGCAGTTCTTC.

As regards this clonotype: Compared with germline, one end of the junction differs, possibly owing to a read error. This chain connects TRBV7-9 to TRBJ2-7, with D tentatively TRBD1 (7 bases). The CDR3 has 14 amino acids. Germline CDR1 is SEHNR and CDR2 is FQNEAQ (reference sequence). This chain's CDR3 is CASNGGTVPYERYF. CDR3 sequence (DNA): TGTGCCAGCAATGGGGGGACAGTGCCCTACGAGCGGTACTTC.

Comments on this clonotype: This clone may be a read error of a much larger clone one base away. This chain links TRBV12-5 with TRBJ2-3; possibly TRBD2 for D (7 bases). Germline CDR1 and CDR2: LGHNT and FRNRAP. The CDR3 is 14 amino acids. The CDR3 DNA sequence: TGTGCTAGTGGACAGGACAACTTTCCGGGGGGCCCAACTTTT. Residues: CASGQDNFPGGPTF.

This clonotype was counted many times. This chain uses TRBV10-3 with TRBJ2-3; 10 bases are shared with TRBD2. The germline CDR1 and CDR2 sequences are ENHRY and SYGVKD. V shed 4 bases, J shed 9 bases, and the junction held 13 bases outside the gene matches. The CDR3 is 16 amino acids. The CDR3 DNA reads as TGTGCCATCAGTGGATCTAGCGGGGGCGGAGTGGGCACGCAGTATTTT. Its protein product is CAISGSSGGGVGTQYF.

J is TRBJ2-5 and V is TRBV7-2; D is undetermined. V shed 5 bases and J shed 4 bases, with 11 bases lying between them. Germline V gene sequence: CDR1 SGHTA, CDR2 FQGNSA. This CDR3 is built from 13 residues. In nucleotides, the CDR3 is TGTGCCAGCAGCCCCGGGTACCCAGAGACCCAGTACTTC. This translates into CASSPGYPETQYF. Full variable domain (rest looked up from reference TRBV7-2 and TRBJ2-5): GAGVSQSPSNKVTEKGKDVELRCDPISGHTALYWYRQSLGQGLEFLIYFQGNSAPDKSGLPSDRFSAERTGGSVSTLTIQRTQQEDSAVYLCASSPGYPETQYFGPGTRLLVL.

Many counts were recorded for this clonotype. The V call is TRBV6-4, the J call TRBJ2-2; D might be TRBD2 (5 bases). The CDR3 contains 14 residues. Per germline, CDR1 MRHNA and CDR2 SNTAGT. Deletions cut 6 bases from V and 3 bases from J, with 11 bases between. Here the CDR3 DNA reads TGTGCCAGCAGCGCCACCGGGGACACCGGGGAGCTGTTTTTT. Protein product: CASSATGDTGELFF.

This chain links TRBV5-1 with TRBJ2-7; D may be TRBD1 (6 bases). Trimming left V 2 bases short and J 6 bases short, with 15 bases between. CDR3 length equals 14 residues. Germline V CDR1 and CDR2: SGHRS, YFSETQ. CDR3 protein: CASSFQQGSGEQYF. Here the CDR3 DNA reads TGCGCCAGCAGCTTTCAACAGGGATCGGGCGAGCAGTACTTC.

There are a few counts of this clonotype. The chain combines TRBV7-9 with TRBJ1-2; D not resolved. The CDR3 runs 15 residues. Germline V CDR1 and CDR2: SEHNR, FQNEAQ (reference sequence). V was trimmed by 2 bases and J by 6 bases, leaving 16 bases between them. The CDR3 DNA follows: TGTGCCAGCAGCTTATATTTAGGAGGGCCAGATGGCTACACCTTC. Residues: CASSLYLGGPDGYTF.

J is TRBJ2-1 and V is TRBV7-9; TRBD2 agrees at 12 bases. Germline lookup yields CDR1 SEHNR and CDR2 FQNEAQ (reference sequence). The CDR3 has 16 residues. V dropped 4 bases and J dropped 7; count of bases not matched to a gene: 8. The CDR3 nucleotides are TGTGCCAGCAGCTCCCCCGGGACTAGCGGGCATAATGAGCAGTTCTTC. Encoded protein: CASSSPGTSGHNEQFF.

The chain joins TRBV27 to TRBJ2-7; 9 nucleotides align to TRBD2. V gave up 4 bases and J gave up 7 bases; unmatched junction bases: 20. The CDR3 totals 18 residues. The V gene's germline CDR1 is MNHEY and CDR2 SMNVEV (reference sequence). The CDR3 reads CASSYSPRGASGVGEQYF. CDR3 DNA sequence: TGTGCCAGCAGTTACTCCCCAAGGGGCGCTAGCGGGGTGGGAGAGCAGTACTTC.

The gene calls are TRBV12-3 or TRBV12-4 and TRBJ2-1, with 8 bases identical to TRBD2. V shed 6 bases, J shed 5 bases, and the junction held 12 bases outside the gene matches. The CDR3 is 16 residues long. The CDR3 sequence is CASSPPGGALNNEQFF. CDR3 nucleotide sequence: TGTGCCAGCAGCCCCCCCGGGGGGGCACTCAACAATGAGCAGTTCTTC.

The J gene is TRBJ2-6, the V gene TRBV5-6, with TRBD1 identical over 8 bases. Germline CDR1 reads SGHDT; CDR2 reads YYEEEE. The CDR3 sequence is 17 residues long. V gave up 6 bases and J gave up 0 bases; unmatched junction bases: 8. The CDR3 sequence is CASTKGQGLSGANVLTF. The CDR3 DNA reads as TGTGCCAGCACCAAAGGACAGGGACTCTCTGGGGCCAACGTCCTGACTTTC.

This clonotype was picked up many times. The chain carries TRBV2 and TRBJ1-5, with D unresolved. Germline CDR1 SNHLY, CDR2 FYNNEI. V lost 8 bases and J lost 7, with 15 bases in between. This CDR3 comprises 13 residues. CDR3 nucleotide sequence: TGTGCCAGCGGGAGCGAGGGTCAGCAGCCCCAGCATTTT. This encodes CASGSEGQQPQHF.